A single sample gave rise to the 19 T cell receptor beta chains below, sequenced in a study of cytomegalovirus exposure and HLA in healthy donors. The PCR was carried out with 60 Vbeta primers and 13 Jbeta primers. Produced via immunoSEQ multiplex PCR; TCRdb's table is partial and in-frame only. In the table there are more than 110,000 clones, around 75% of which are singletons. The sample taken for sequencing was PBMCs. Receptors originate from a woman aged 25 to 45 in good health and CMV-seronegative.

V is TRBV6-5 and J is TRBJ1-1; TRBD1 aligns across 7 bases. The germline CDR1 and CDR2 sequences are MNHEY and SVGAGI. The CDR3 runs to 11 residues. Trimming at V came to 7 bases and at J to 8 bases, leaving 4 bases not matched to a gene. The DNA for the CDR3 is TGTGCCAGCATCGGGACAGACGAAGCTTTCTTT. This sequence encodes CASIGTDEAFF.

V is TRBV19 and J is TRBJ1-1; no clear D. There are 13 residues in the CDR3. Between the trimmed V and J ends, which lost 1 base and 1 base, there was a span of 4 bases. The germline CDR1 and CDR2 sequences are LNHDA and SQIVND (reference sequence). The CDR3 region is CASSIAQNTEAFF. CDR3 DNA sequence: TGTGCCAGTAGTATAGCACAGAACACTGAAGCTTTCTTT.

This chain connects TRBV19 to TRBJ1-5; the D is unclear. Deletions cut 3 bases from V and 0 bases from J, with 9 bases between. Germline V gene data show CDR1 as LNHDA and CDR2 as SQIVND (reference sequence). The CDR3 contains 15 residues. DNA for the CDR3: TGTGCCAGTAGTATTTCGGGAGGTAGCAATCAGCCCCAGCATTTT. Protein product: CASSISGGSNQPQHF.

The chain recombines TRBV27 with TRBJ2-7; D is undetermined. This CDR3 contains 10 residues. Trimming pared 6 bases from V and 3 bases from J, leaving 3 bases between. The germline V gene has CDR1 MNHEY and CDR2 SMNVEV (reference sequence). In DNA form, the CDR3 reads TGTGCCAGCAGACACTACGAGCAGTACTTC. As protein: CASRHYEQYF.

This clone was detected once. The chain couples TRBV28 to TRBJ1-3; D ambiguous. This CDR3 spans 16 amino acids. The V and J ends lost 5 bases and 0 bases respectively, with 14 bases between them. Germline lookup yields CDR1 MDHEN and CDR2 SYDVKM. The CDR3 loop reads CASSPPGGFSGNTIYF. In nucleotides, the CDR3 is TGTGCCAGCAGTCCACCGGGTGGGTTCTCTGGAAACACCATATATTTT.

V usage is TRBV28 and J usage is TRBJ2-3, with 8 nucleotides matching TRBD2. Losses at the gene ends were 8 bases for V and 6 bases for J; bases not matched to a gene: 10. Germline V gene data show CDR1 as MDHEN and CDR2 as SYDVKM. The CDR3 consists of 14 residues. CDR3 in DNA: TGTGCCAGCGGTCCCGGGAGGGCTAGGGATACGCAGTATTTT. Encoded protein: CASGPGRARDTQYF.

This clone has only a few counts. The rearrangement links TRBV5-1 to TRBJ2-5; 11 nucleotides agree with TRBD1. Germline values: CDR1 SGHRS, CDR2 YFSETQ. This CDR3 is built from 15 residues. V dropped 4 bases and J dropped 1; count of bases not matched to a gene: 3. The CDR3 loop is CASSAGTGGQETQYF. The DNA for the CDR3 is TGCGCCAGCAGCGCCGGGACAGGGGGCCAAGAGACCCAGTACTTC. Variable domain in full (rest from reference TRBV5-1 and TRBJ2-5): KAGVTQTPRYLIKTRGQQVTLSCSPISGHRSVSWYQQTPGQGLQFLFEYFSETQRNKGNFPGRFSGRQFSNSRSEMNVSTLELGDSALYLCASSAGTGGQETQYFGPGTRLLVL.

The V call is TRBV29-1, the J call TRBJ2-3; D might be TRBD2 (6 bases). The germline CDR1 and CDR2 sequences are SQVTM and ANQGSEA. V lost 4 bases and J 2 bases, leaving 16 bases between the germline ends. The CDR3 runs to 15 residues. The CDR3 region has the DNA TGCAGCGTTGTAGGTCTAGCGAGACCCACAGATACGCAGTATTTT. The encoded protein is CSVVGLARPTDTQYF.

V usage is TRBV27 and J usage is TRBJ2-1; 8 bases map to TRBD1. CDR3 length: 15 amino acids. The germline V gene has CDR1 MNHEY and CDR2 SMNVEV (reference sequence). Unmatched junction bases numbered 10, after V lost 4 bases and J lost 8 bases. The CDR3 sequence is CASSSGQAGWDEQFF. The CDR3 DNA sequence: TGTGCCAGCAGTTCGGGACAGGCAGGGTGGGATGAGCAGTTCTTC.

V is TRBV25-1 and J is TRBJ2-7; the match to TRBD2 covers 9 bases. CDR3 length equals 14 residues. Germline V gives CDR1 MGHDK, CDR2 SYGVNS. With V trimmed by 4 bases and J by 5 bases, 6 bases remained unmatched. The CDR3 bases are TGTGCCAGCAGTGTGGCGGGAGGGTCCCACGAGCAGTACTTC. This translates into CASSVAGGSHEQYF.

This clone was seen more than once but under ten times. The chain carries TRBV4-2 and TRBJ2-1; maybe TRBD2 (6 bases). From germline, CDR1 is LGHNA and CDR2 YNFKEQ. Trimming removed 4 bases at V and 8 bases at J, with 21 bases between. The CDR3 consists of 16 residues. The CDR3 loop reads CASSPPQAGPRDEQFF. Written as DNA, the CDR3 is TGTGCCAGCAGCCCACCCCAGGCGGGGCCGCGCGATGAGCAGTTCTTC.

The chain is built from TRBV6-1 and TRBJ1-1; D remains ambiguous. Trimming left V 7 bases short and J 0 bases short, with 9 bases between. This CDR3 is 13 amino acids long. Germline CDR1 MNHNS, CDR2 SASEGT. The CDR3: CASTAALNTEAFF. The DNA for the CDR3 is TGTGCCAGCACGGCGGCGTTGAACACTGAAGCTTTCTTT.

The chain joins TRBV18 to TRBJ2-1, with 7 nucleotides matching TRBD2. The CDR3 sequence is 14 residues long. Germline CDR1 KGHSH, CDR2 LQKENI. Trimming took 3 bases from V and 9 from J; bases not matched to a gene: 8. The CDR3 protein is CASSPGPREGEQFF. In DNA, the CDR3 is TGTGCCAGCTCACCGGGCCCCAGGGAGGGTGAGCAGTTCTTC.

This chain connects TRBV9 to TRBJ2-3, with 8 bases identical to TRBD2. This CDR3 is built from 16 residues. V lost 0 bases, J lost 4 bases, and 7 bases stayed unmatched. Germline CDR1 and CDR2: SGDLS and YYNGEE. CDR3 protein: CASSVALAGRADTQYF. The CDR3 region has the DNA TGTGCCAGCAGCGTAGCCTTAGCGGGACGCGCAGATACGCAGTATTTT.

The V and J genes are TRBV7-2 and TRBJ1-6, with D possibly matching TRBD1 (5 bases). From germline, CDR1 is SGHTA and CDR2 FQGNSA. The CDR3 spans 16 residues. The germline V and J ends were trimmed by 4 bases and 4 bases, with 14 bases remaining between them. The CDR3: CASSSVPGGYNSPLHF. The CDR3 DNA sequence: TGTGCCAGCAGCTCCGTACCGGGGGGTTATAATTCACCCCTCCACTTT.

This chain uses TRBV7-2 with TRBJ1-5; D is perhaps TRBD1 (5 bases). Trimming took 2 bases from V and 5 from J, leaving 10 bases between them. Per the germline V gene, CDR1 is SGHTA and CDR2 is FQGNSA. CDR3 length: 14 amino acids. The CDR3 region has the DNA TGTGCCAGCAGCTTAAGGGGAGGAGATCAGCCCCAGCATTTT. This codes for CASSLRGGDQPQHF.

The chain has TRBV2 and TRBJ2-1, with 7 bases lining up with TRBD1. The V segment lost 4 bases and the J segment 9 bases; nucleotides outside the gene matches: 6. The CDR3 spans 13 residues. CDR1 is SNHLY and CDR2 is FYNNEI in the germline V gene. The CDR3 region is CASSVGQVGEQFF. CDR3 DNA: TGTGCCAGCAGTGTCGGACAGGTCGGTGAGCAGTTCTTC.

Comments on this clone: At the DNA level, this CDR3 is encoded by other sequences in the same sample as well. J is TRBJ2-5 and V is TRBV7-2; 10 bases agree with TRBD2. V gave up 4 bases and J gave up 5 bases; unmatched junction bases: 7. Germline V gene lookup returns CDR1 SGHTA and CDR2 FQGNSA. The CDR3 loop spans 15 amino acids. The CDR3, as DNA: TGTGCCAGCAGCTCAAGCGGGGGGGCCGGGGAGACCCAGTACTTC. Residues: CASSSSGGAGETQYF.

The chain links TRBV10-3 to TRBJ2-1, with D unclear. Trimming took off 6 bases at V and 2 bases at J, with 14 bases between the two ends. Germline CDR1 and CDR2: ENHRY and SYGVKD. CDR3 length: 15 amino acids. This chain's CDR3 is CAISSPGSPYNEQFF. As DNA, the CDR3 is TGTGCCATCAGCTCTCCAGGTTCCCCCTACAATGAGCAGTTCTTC.